The source of this T cell receptor (beta chain) is a study of beta chain features in type 1 diabetes. Regarding the study as a whole: The naive, central memory and Treg TCRB repertoires showed an apparent similarity that was greater among patients than among healthy donors.

Expressed TCRB transcripts were sequenced, since all the RNA that had been isolated was reverse transcribed. Here immunoSEQ multiplex PCR was the method, and the copy in TCRdb shows in-frame clones only, minus some. The profile shows about 620,000 clones, roughly 16% of them singletons. Germline CDR1 and CDR2: MDHEN and SYDVKM. There are 14 residues in the CDR3. Trimming took 3 bases from V and 5 from J; bases not matched to a gene: 4. The sample holds a few counts of this clone. Its target is unknown. This receptor was obtained from a young man in good health. This sequence joins TRBV28 and TRBJ1-1, with 9 bases fitting TRBD1. The sample comprised naive CD4+ T cells from blood. This CDR3 reads CASSLRDRVTEAFF. DNA for the CDR3: TGTGCCAGCAGTTTGAGGGACAGGGTTACTGAAGCTTTCTTT.